The T cell receptor beta chain described here comes from a study of T cells in Graves' hyperthyroidism and ophthalmopathy. On this clonotype: What it binds is unknown.

The V gene lost 4 bases and the J gene lost 10 bases, with 12 bases spanning the gap. CDR1 is SGHTA, CDR2 FQGNSA, per germline. This CDR3 is built from 12 residues. Study-level results: Stable hyperthyroidism was told apart from ophthalmopathy by a model built on 13 V-J features. Most clonotypes that expanded in the thyroid above 0.001 also showed up in blood.

Amplification targeted TCR beta CDR3 regions from RNA transcripts. HTBI primers were used for first-round RT-PCR of the TCR CDR3. One entry per CDR3 protein, called by TCRdb with MiXCR from the multiplex PCR reads. The sample yields approximately 700,000 distinct CDR3 sequences, 16% seen once. The origin of this receptor is a man between 18 and 29 years old with Graves' hyperthyroidism. Sequences were obtained from blood. V and J are TRBV7-2 and TRBJ2-3; possible D gene TRBD2, 6 bases. CDR3 in DNA: TGTGCCAGCAGCTCCGGGAGTGGGCCGCAGTATTTT. It yields the protein CASSSGSGPQYF.